The clone carrying this TCR beta chain has just a few counts. Relapse was seen in all patients after autologous stem cell transplantation, and brentuximab vedotin exposure was variable. This sample is part of a study of PD-1 blockade in classical Hodgkin lymphoma. CDR3 length equals 16 residues. V was clipped by 0 bases and J by 0 bases, with 13 bases between them. Germline V CDR1 and CDR2: SGHRS, YFSETQ. The data were produced by immunoSEQ multiplex PCR, yet TCRdb's version contains in-frame clones alone and is incomplete. The data contain 95,000 to 120,000 clones, approximately 90% of them singletons.

Sequences were derived from peripheral blood mononuclear cells (PBMCs), sampled before the second cycle of nivolumab. The source is a human donor with classical Hodgkin lymphoma. V is TRBV5-1 and J is TRBJ2-7; TRBD2 is a possible D gene (5 bases). The CDR3 DNA sequence: TGCGCCAGCAGCTTGGCCGCTAACGGGATCTCCTACGAGCAGTACTTC. Translated, it gives CASSLAANGISYEQYF.